A single sample gave rise to the 2 T cell receptor beta chains below, sequenced in a study of T cell responses to AZD1222 COVID-19 vaccine. Generated by immunoSEQ multiplex PCR, the TCRdb table keeps only in-frame clones and is missing some. The table has roughly 160,000 clones, roughly 90% seen once. This material consisted of peripheral blood, taken on day 0 of AZD1222 vaccination. These receptors were collected from an adult in good health.

The chain uses TRBV7-3 and TRBJ1-1; 11 nucleotides match TRBD1. With 1 base clipped from V and 5 bases from J, the junction kept 3 bases outside the gene matches. CDR3 length equals 15 residues. Germline CDR1 reads SGHTA; CDR2 reads FQGTGA. The CDR3 loop reads CASSLIGDRGTEAFF. The CDR3 DNA reads TGTGCCAGCAGCTTAATTGGGGACAGGGGGACTGAAGCTTTCTTT.

The chain uses TRBV7-9 and TRBJ1-1; no reliable D call. The CDR3 spans 12 residues. Trimming removed 5 bases at V and 6 bases at J, with 10 bases between. The germline CDR1 and CDR2 sequences are SEHNR and FQNEAQ (reference sequence). In DNA, the CDR3 is TGTGCCAGCAGCCCAACGGCGGCTGAAGCTTTCTTT. It is translated as CASSPTAAEAFF.